The clone carrying this T cell receptor beta chain was recorded a few times. Antigen unknown. TCRdb's copy holds only in-frame clones and misses some; the assay was immunoSEQ multiplex PCR. The table includes 40,000 or so clones, roughly 82% detected once. The data originate from a study of OX40 agonist ivuxolimab in advanced cancers. In the study overall: Three patients, one with hepatocellular carcinoma and two with cutaneous melanoma, achieved partial responses. Whole-study results and caveats: Individuals who were partial responders at 0.1-3.0 mg/kg had clonal expansion that ranked among the lowest. Both CD4+ and CD8+ T cell populations in blood had undergone clonal expansion by week 6 at 0.1 to 3.0 mg/kg. Mean expanded clone counts were higher in CD8+ than CD4+ T cells.

Germline CDR1 KGHSH, CDR2 LQKENI. J gave up 4 bases and V 3 bases, and 0 bases lay outside the gene matches. CDR3 size: 13 residues. The source of this sequence is an adult with an advanced solid tumor such as melanoma, head and neck, liver or kidney cancer. Sequences were derived from CD4+ or CD8+ T cells sorted from blood, sampled in a trial of the OX40 agonist ivuxolimab. The rearrangement links TRBV18 to TRBJ2-3, with TRBD1 identical over 8 bases. CDR3 region: CASSPDRADTQYF. CDR3 nucleotides: TGTGCCAGCTCACCGGACAGGGCAGATACGCAGTATTTT.